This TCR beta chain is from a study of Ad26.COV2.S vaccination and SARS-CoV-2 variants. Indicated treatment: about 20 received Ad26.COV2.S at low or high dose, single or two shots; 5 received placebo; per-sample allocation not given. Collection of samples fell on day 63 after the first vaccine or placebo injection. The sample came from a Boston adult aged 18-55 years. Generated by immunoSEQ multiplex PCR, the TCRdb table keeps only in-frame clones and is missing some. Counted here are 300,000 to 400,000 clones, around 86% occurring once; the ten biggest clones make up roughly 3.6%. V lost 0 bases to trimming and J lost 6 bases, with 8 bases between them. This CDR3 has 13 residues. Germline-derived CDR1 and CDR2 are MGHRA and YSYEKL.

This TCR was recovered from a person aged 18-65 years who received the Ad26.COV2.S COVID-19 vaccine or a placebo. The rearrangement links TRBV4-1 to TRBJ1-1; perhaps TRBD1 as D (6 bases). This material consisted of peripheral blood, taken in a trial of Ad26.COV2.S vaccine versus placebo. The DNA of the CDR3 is TGCGCCAGCAGCCAAGAATACAGGGCTGAAGCTTTCTTT. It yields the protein CASSQEYRAEAFF.